The next 29 T cell receptor beta chains were all read from a single sample in a study of tumor and adjacent non-tumor tissue in lung cancer. Three rounds of nested PCR, following a modified ARM-PCR protocol, produced the TCRbeta library. TCRdb reprocessed the multiplex PCR reads via MiXCR and lists one record per CDR3 protein. Of fewer than 85,000 distinct CDR3 sequences in the sample, around 78% are singletons; the top ten hold roughly 28%. The template was RNA from unsorted bulk tissue. The sequenced sample consisted of lung tumor tissue. The receptors stem from a man between 60 and 75 years old with non-small cell lung cancer.

This clonotype showed up just a few times. No conserved phenylalanine or tryptophan is present at the end of the CDR3, so a read error is the likely explanation. The gene calls are TRBV20-1 and TRBJ2-7; no clear D. Germline CDR1 is DFQATT and CDR2 is SNEGSKA (reference sequence). This CDR3 comprises 13 residues. CDR3 residues: CGGLTENSYEQYL. The CDR3 coding sequence is TGCGGTGGCTTAACGGAGAATTCCTACGAGCAGTACTTA.

The V and J genes are TRBV5-1 and TRBJ2-7; the D gene is possibly TRBD1 (6 bases). There are 15 residues in the CDR3. V was pared by 0 bases and J by 5 bases, with 15 bases between. CDR1 and CDR2 (germline): SGHRS, YFSETQ. The CDR3 DNA reads TGCGCCAGCAGCTTGGACAGGGCCCATATCCACGAGCAGTACTTC. This codes for CASSLDRAHIHEQYF.

This clonotype was seen a single time. The conserved final phenylalanine or tryptophan is absent from the CDR3, which likely points to a read error. The CDR3 DNA reads as TGTGCCAGCAGTTACTCCCGTAGGGGTGGGCCTGAAGCTTTCCTT. It encodes CASSYSRRGGPEAFL. V gene TRBV6-5 combines with J gene TRBJ1-1; perhaps TRBD1 as D (5 bases). Trimming shortened V by 0 bases and J by 6 bases, and 14 bases separated the two germline ends. The CDR3 is 15 residues long. Germline V gene sequence: CDR1 MNHEY, CDR2 SVGAGI.

Turning to this clonotype: Because the CDR3 is missing its conserved closing phenylalanine or tryptophan, this is likely a read error. This rearrangement joins TRBV6-5 to TRBJ2-4; tentative D call: TRBD2 (7 bases). Germline loops: CDR1 MNHEY, CDR2 SVGAGI. The CDR3 spans 13 residues. CDR3 nucleotide sequence: TGTGAAAGAGAGGGGGGGAAGGATGAAATTCAGTACTTA. As protein: CEREGGKDEIQYL.

On this clonotype itself: The junction and the germline gene differ at one end; a read error may be behind it. The CDR3 spells CASWGATGEQFF. CDR3 coding DNA: TGCGCCAGCTGGGGCGCCACCGGGGAGCAGTTTTTT. This rearrangement joins TRBV6-1 to TRBJ2-2, with D perhaps given as TRBD1 or TRBD2 (5 bases each). The CDR3 runs 12 residues. Germline CDR1 MNHNS, CDR2 SASEGT.

The gene calls are TRBV6-1 and TRBJ1-5, with 11 bases aligning to TRBD1. The CDR3 is 16 amino acids. The V gene's germline CDR1 is MNHNS and CDR2 SASEGT. The CDR3 protein is CVNRRTGGASNQPQHF. The DNA for the CDR3 is TGTGTCAACAGGCGGACAGGGGGCGCGAGCAATCAGCCCCAGCATTTT.

This clonotype was picked up many times. The J gene is TRBJ2-1, the V gene TRBV6-6; D is uncertain. The CDR3 runs 13 residues. The germline gives CDR1 MNHNY, CDR2 SVGAGI (reference sequence). With 5 bases removed from V and 8 bases from J, the gap between germline ends came to 13 bases. The CDR3 sequence is CASSPRVWDEQFF. The CDR3 DNA reads as TGTGCCAGCAGTCCACGGGTATGGGATGAGCAGTTCTTC.

V gene TRBV6-1 combines with J gene TRBJ2-1; the match to TRBD2 covers 7 bases. This CDR3 spans 15 amino acids. CDR1 is MNHNS and CDR2 is SASEGT in the germline V gene. V was clipped by 4 bases and J by 7 bases; unmatched bases: 10. As DNA, the CDR3 is TGTGCCAGCAGTGCGACTAGCACCAGGAGGAATGAGCAGTTCTTC. Translating gives CASSATSTRRNEQFF.

This clonotype has only a few counts. Compared with germline, one end of the junction differs, possibly owing to a read error. The chain uses TRBV29-1 and TRBJ2-5; no firm D call. The CDR3 has 10 amino acids. CDR1 is SQVTM and CDR2 is ANQGSEA in the germline V gene. CDR3 coding DNA: TGCAGCGTTGACGGAGAGACCCAGGACTTC. It yields the protein CSVDGETQDF.

This clonotype was seen a single time. A much larger clone lies one base from this, so it may be a read error. The CDR3 does not close with the conserved phenylalanine or tryptophan, likely indicating a read error. V gene TRBV29-1 combines with J gene TRBJ2-1; unclear D gene. CDR3 length equals 11 residues. Germline CDR1 is SQVTM and CDR2 is ANQGSEA. This chain's CDR3 is CNVDESVEQFL. The CDR3 DNA is TGCAACGTTGACGAGTCGGTTGAGCAGTTCCTC.

The genes are TRBV20-1 and TRBJ2-3; D call uncertain. Trimming cost V 6 bases and J 2 bases, with 18 bases left between them. CDR1 is DFQATT and CDR2 is SNEGSKA in the germline V gene (reference sequence). The CDR3 covers 15 residues. CDR3 DNA sequence: TGCAGTGCGCCTGCCGTACCTATGCTCACAGATACGCAGTATTTT. This sequence encodes CSAPAVPMLTDTQYF.

As for this clonotype: Germline is not matched at one junction end, which may reflect a read error. The chain links TRBV11-3 to TRBJ2-1; D is ambiguous. In germline, CDR1 is SGHNT, CDR2 YENEEA. The CDR3 is made up of 13 amino acids. CDR3 bases: TGTGTCAGCAGCTTAGAACTTATCAATGAGCAGTTCTTC. This encodes CVSSLELINEQFF.

As for this clonotype: It may be a read error: a sequence one base away is much more abundant. The J gene is TRBJ1-1, the V gene TRBV5-8; the D is unclear. The CDR3 is made up of 13 amino acids. V shed 1 base and J shed 6 bases, with 10 bases lying between them. The germline V gene has CDR1 SGHTS and CDR2 YDEGEE. The CDR3 DNA sequence: TGTGCCAGCAGCTTGTGTGAGGAGGCTGAAGCTTTCTTT. Its translation: CASSLCEEAEAFF.

As for this clonotype: Germline is not matched at one junction end, which may reflect a read error. This chain connects TRBV29-1 to TRBJ1-4; D uncertain. CDR1 and CDR2 (germline): SQVTM, ANQGSEA. CDR3 length: 13 residues. The CDR3 loop reads CSAQRCTNEKLFF. The DNA of the CDR3 is TGTAGCGCACAAAGGTGTACTAATGAAAAACTGTTTTTT.

The chain uses TRBV5-6 and TRBJ1-2, with D unclear. The germline V gene encodes CDR1 SGHDT and CDR2 YYEEEE. The V gene lost 2 bases and the J gene lost 8 bases, with 16 bases spanning the gap. The CDR3 sequence is 14 residues long. CDR3 sequence: CASSLWTPSGGYTF. Here the CDR3 DNA reads TGTGCCAGCAGCTTATGGACCCCTTCGGGCGGCTACACCTTC.

There are many counts of this clonotype. DNA for the CDR3: TGTGCCAGCAGTCAACTACAGGGGAACACTGAAGCTTTCTTT. It encodes CASSQLQGNTEAFF. V gene TRBV6-1 combines with J gene TRBJ1-1; tentatively, D is TRBD1 (6 bases). V lost 5 bases to trimming and J lost 1 base, with 11 bases between them. The CDR3 has 14 residues. CDR1 is MNHNS, CDR2 SASEGT, per germline.

As concerns this clonotype: This CDR3 is missing its conserved last phenylalanine or tryptophan, likely due to a read error. No DNA is shown, since the ends of the CDR3 on it are uncertain; the CDR3 is the one TCRdb lists. The CDR3 spells CASSFQGTGSYNEEFS. This chain connects TRBV5-5 to TRBJ2-1; the table names TRBD1, a call not compared with the DNA. The V gene's germline CDR1 is SGHKS and CDR2 YYEKEE (reference sequence). The CDR3 length is 16 residues, termini included.

To note about this clonotype: The junction does not match germline at one end; this may be a read error. The rearrangement joins TRBV20-1 to TRBJ2-2; 12 bases match TRBD2. CDR3 length: 16 amino acids. The germline V gene has CDR1 DFQATT and CDR2 SNEGSKA (reference sequence). CDR3 in DNA: TGTGGTGCTACTCTAGCGGGAGGGCCGGAGACCGGGGAGCTGTTTTTT. It encodes CGATLAGGPETGELFF.

This clonotype occurred once. Its ends do not fully match the called genes, so a read error is possible. This chain joins TRBV18 and TRBJ2-1; no reliable D call. The CDR3 contains 15 residues. CDR1 is KGHSH, CDR2 LQKENI, per germline. The CDR3 loop reads CASLPSQSSYNEQFF. Here the CDR3 DNA reads TGTGCCAGCTTACCATCGCAATCCTCCTACAATGAGCAGTTCTTC.

As concerns this clonotype: Its ends do not fully match the called genes, so a read error is possible. This chain joins TRBV11-3 and TRBJ2-7; D not certain. CDR1 and CDR2 from the germline V gene are SGHNT and YENEEA. This CDR3 is 16 amino acids long. The CDR3, as DNA: TGTGCCAGCAGCTTAGGAATTGAGACGGGTAACTACGTGCAGTACTTC. This encodes CASSLGIETGNYVQYF.

The V and J genes are TRBV20-1 and TRBJ2-3, with D possibly being TRBD2 (6 bases). CDR1 is DFQATT, CDR2 SNEGSKA, per germline (reference sequence). The CDR3 contains 16 residues. V was trimmed by 6 bases and J by 7 bases, leaving 26 bases between them. CDR3 loop: CSAQGSSWRAANTQYF. The CDR3 DNA sequence: TGCAGTGCCCAAGGGTCTAGCTGGAGGGCCGCGAATACGCAGTATTTT.

This clonotype was counted a single time. At one end, the junction sequence differs from germline, possibly due to a read error. This chain joins TRBV6-2 or TRBV6-3 and TRBJ2-3, with TRBD2 matching over 7 bases. The CDR3 runs 16 residues. Germline V lookup: CDR1 MNHEY, CDR2 SVGEGT. The CDR3 loop is CVSSSLQAGATDTRYF. The CDR3 coding sequence is TGTGTCAGCAGTTCCCTCCAGGCGGGAGCTACAGATACGCGGTATTTT.

Worth noting for this clonotype: Its ends do not fully match the called genes, so a read error is possible. CDR3 loop: CANGYGGIRGGLSYEQYF. CDR3 in DNA: TGTGCCAACGGTTACGGGGGGATAAGGGGAGGTCTCTCTTACGAGCAATACTTC. The chain has TRBV6-6 and TRBJ2-7; 7 nucleotides line up with TRBD2. The CDR3 is made up of 18 amino acids. The germline gives CDR1 MNHNY, CDR2 SVGAGI (reference sequence).

This clonotype has a handful of counts. The junction departs from germline at one end; a sequencing error may be responsible. The V and J genes are TRBV6-2 or TRBV6-3 and TRBJ2-1; no clear D gene. Germline values: CDR1 MNHEY, CDR2 SVGEGT. This CDR3 region has 14 residues. CDR3 amino acids: CASSYSGGRSEQFF. The CDR3 nucleotides read TGTGCCAGCAGCTACTCCGGTGGGCGGAGTGAGCAGTTCTTC.

The chain has TRBV7-9 and TRBJ2-6; D remains unclear. The CDR3 is made up of 16 amino acids. Per the germline V gene, CDR1 is SEHNR and CDR2 is FQNEAQ (reference sequence). V lost 2 bases, J lost 0 bases, and 8 bases lay in between. CDR3 sequence: CASSLLGGSGANVLTF. The CDR3 coding sequence is TGTGCCAGCAGCTTACTAGGTGGCTCTGGGGCCAACGTCCTGACTTTC.

Notes on this clonotype: One end of the junction does not line up with germline, which may come from a read error. V is TRBV12-3 or TRBV12-4 and J is TRBJ2-3, with 11 bases lining up with TRBD2. The CDR3 consists of 17 residues. CDR3 residues: CASTHYLASGRTDTQCF. The DNA for the CDR3 is TGTGCCAGCACTCACTACTTGGCTAGCGGGAGGACAGATACGCAGTGTTTT.

Concerning this clonotype: An end of the junction does not agree with germline; a read error may underlie this. J is TRBJ2-2 and V is TRBV6-5, with TRBD2 identical over 9 bases. Per the germline V gene, CDR1 is MNHEY and CDR2 is SVGAGI. This CDR3 region has 16 residues. CDR3 in DNA: TGTGCCAGCAATCCTGGACTAGCGTTGAAGACCGGGGAGATGTTTTTT. Protein sequence: CASNPGLALKTGEMFF.

Turning to this clonotype: The junction departs from the called germline gene at one end, perhaps through a read error. The J gene is TRBJ2-1, the V gene TRBV20-1; D ambiguous. Germline-derived CDR1 and CDR2 are DFQATT and SNEGSKA (reference sequence). This CDR3 region has 15 residues. CDR3 loop: CSARDPCKHIDEQFF. The CDR3 coding sequence is TGCAGTGCTAGAGATCCATGTAAGCATATCGATGAACAGTTCTTC.

A remark on this clonotype: The germline gene is not matched at one end of the junction; a read error may be the cause. V gene TRBV28 combines with J gene TRBJ2-1; TRBD2 might be the D (6 bases). Germline V gene sequence: CDR1 MDHEN, CDR2 SYDVKM. The CDR3 totals 15 residues. In DNA form, the CDR3 reads TGTGCCAGCAGAGGTCTCCTAACGGGAGTTTATGAGCAGTTATTC. Protein sequence: CASRGLLTGVYEQLF.